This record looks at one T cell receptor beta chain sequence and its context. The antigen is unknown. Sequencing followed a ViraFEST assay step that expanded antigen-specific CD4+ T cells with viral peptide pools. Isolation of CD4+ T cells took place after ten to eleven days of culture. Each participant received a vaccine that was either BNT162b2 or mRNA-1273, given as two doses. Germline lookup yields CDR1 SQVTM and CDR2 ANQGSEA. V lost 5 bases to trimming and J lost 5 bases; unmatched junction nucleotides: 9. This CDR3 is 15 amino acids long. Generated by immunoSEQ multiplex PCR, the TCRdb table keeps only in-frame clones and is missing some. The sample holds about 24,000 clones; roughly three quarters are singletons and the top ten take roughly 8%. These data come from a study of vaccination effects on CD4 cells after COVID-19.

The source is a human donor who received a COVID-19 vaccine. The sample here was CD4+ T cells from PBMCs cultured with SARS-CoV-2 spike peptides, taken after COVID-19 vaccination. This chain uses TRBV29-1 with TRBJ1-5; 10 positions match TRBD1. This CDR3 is CSVQTGTGADQPQHF. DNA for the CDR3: TGCAGCGTTCAAACCGGGACAGGGGCAGATCAGCCCCAGCATTTT.